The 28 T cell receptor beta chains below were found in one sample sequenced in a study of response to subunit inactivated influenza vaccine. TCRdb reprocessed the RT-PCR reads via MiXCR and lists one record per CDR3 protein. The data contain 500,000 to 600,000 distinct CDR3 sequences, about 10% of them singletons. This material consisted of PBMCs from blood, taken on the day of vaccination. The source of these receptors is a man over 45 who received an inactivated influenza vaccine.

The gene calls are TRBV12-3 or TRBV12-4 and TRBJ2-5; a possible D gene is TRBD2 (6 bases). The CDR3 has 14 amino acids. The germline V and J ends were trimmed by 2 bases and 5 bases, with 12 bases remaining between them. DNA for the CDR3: TGTGCCAGCAGTTTAACTGCGGGGTCGGAGACCCAGTACTTC. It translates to CASSLTAGSETQYF.

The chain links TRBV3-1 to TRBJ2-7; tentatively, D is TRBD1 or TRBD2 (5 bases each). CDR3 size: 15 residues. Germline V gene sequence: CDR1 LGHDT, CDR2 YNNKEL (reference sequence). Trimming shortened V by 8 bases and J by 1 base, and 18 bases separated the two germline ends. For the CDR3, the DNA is TGTGCCAGCCGCCCCGACACTAGGGGATCCTACGAGCAGTACTTC. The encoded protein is CASRPDTRGSYEQYF.

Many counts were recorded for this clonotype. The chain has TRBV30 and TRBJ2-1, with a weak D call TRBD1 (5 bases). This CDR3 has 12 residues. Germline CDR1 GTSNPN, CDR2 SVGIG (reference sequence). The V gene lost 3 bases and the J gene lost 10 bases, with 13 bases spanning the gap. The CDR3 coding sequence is TGTGCCTGGAGCGTGGGGCGGACCGAGCAGTTCTTC. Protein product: CAWSVGRTEQFF. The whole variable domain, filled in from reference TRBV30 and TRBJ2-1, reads SQTIHQWPATLVQPVGSPLSLECTVEGTSNPNLYWYRQAAGRGLQLLFYSVGIGQISSEVPQNLSASRPQDRQFILSSKKLLLSDSGFYLCAWSVGRTEQFFGPGTRLTVL.

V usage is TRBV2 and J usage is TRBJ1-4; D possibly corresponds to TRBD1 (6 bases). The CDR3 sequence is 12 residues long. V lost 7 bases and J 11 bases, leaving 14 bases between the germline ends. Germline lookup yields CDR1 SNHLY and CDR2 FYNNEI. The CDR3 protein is CASTQGKGKLFF. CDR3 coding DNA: TGTGCCAGCACCCAGGGGAAGGGTAAACTGTTTTTT. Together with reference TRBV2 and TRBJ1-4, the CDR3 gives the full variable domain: EPEVTQTPSHQVTQMGQEVILRCVPISNHLYFYWYRQILGQKVEFLVSFYNNEISEKSEIFDDQFSVERPDGSNFTLKIRSTKLEDSAMYFCASTQGKGKLFFGSGTQLSVL.

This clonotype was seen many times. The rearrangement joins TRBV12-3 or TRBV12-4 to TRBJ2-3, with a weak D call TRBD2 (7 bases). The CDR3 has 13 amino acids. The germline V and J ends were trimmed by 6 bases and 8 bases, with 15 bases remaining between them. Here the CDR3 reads CASSKRGGGTQYF. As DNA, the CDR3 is TGTGCCAGCAGCAAAAGAGGGGGGGGTACGCAGTATTTT.

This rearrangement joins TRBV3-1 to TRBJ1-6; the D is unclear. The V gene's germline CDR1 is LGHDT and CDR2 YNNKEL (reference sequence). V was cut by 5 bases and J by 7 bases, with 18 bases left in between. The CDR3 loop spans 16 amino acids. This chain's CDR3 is CASSVFHSTGNSPLHF. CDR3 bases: TGTGCCAGCAGCGTTTTCCACTCTACTGGGAATTCACCCCTCCACTTT. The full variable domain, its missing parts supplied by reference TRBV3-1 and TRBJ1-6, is DTAVSQTPKYLVTQMGNDKSIKCEQNLGHDTMYWYKQDSKKFLKIMFSYNNKELIINETVPNRFSPKSPDKAHLNLHINSLELGDSAVYFCASSVFHSTGNSPLHFGNGTRLTVT.

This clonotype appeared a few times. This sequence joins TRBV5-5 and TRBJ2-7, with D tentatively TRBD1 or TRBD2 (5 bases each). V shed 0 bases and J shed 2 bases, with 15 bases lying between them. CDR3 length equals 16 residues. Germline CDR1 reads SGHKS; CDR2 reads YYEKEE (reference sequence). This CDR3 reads CASSLAGQTEAYEQYF. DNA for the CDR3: TGTGCCAGCAGCTTGGCGGGGCAGACGGAAGCCTACGAGCAGTACTTC.

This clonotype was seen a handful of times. The CDR3 spells CASSPRTGPNTGELFF. The CDR3 nucleotides are TGTGCCAGCAGCCCTCGGACAGGACCGAACACCGGGGAGCTGTTTTTT. This chain connects TRBV11-3 to TRBJ2-2; 7 nucleotides match TRBD1. J lost 0 bases, V lost 5 bases, and 6 bases had no gene match. The CDR3 totals 16 residues. Germline loops: CDR1 SGHNT, CDR2 YENEEA.

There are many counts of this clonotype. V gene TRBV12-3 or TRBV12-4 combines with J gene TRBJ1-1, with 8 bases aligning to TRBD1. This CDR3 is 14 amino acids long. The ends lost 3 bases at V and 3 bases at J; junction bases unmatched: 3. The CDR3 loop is CASSLAGGHTEAFF. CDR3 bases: TGTGCCAGCAGTTTGGCAGGGGGCCACACTGAAGCTTTCTTT.

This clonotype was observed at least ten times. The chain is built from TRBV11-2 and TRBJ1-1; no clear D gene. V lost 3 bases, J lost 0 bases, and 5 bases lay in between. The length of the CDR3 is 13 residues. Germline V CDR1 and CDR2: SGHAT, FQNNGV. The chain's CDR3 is CASSFAVNTEAFF. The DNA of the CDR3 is TGTGCCAGCAGCTTTGCCGTGAACACTGAAGCTTTCTTT.

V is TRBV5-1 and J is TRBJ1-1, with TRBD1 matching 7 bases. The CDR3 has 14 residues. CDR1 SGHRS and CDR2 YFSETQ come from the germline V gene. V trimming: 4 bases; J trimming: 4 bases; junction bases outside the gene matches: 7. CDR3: CASSEQGWGTEAFF. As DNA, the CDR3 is TGCGCCAGCAGCGAACAGGGGTGGGGCACTGAAGCTTTCTTT.

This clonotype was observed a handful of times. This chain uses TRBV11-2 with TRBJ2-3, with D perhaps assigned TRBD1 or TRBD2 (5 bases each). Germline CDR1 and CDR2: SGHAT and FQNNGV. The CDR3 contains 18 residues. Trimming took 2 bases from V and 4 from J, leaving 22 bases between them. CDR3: CASSLTHSPGGTADTQYF. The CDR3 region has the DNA TGTGCCAGCAGCTTAACCCACAGCCCCGGTGGGACCGCAGATACGCAGTATTTT.

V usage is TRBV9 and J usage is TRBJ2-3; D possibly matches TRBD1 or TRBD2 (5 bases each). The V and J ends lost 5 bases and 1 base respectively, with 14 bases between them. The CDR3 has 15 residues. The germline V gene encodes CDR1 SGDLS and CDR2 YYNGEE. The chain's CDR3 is CASRAVGTGTDTQYF. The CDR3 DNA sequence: TGTGCCAGCAGGGCGGTGGGGACGGGCACAGATACGCAGTATTTT.

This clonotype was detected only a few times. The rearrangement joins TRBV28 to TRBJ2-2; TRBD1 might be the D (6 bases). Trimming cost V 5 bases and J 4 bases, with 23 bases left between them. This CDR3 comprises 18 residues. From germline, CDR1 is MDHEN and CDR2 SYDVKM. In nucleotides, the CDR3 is TGTGCCAGCAGTGTCCCCCCCGAAATACAGGGTTTCACCGGGGAGCTGTTTTTT. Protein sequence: CASSVPPEIQGFTGELFF.

This CDR3 is CASSQDQRSNYGYTF. For the CDR3, the DNA is TGCGCCAGCAGCCAAGATCAGAGATCTAACTATGGCTACACCTTC. The chain links TRBV4-1 to TRBJ1-2, with D unclear. The CDR3 contains 15 residues. The germline V gene encodes CDR1 MGHRA and CDR2 YSYEKL. V was shortened by 0 bases and J by 0 bases, with 8 bases between the two germline ends.

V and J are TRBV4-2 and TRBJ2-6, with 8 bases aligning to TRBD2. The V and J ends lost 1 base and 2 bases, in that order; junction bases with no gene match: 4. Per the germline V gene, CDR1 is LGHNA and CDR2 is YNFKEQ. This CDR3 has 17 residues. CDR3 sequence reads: CASSQVGGRTGANVLTF. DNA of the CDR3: TGTGCCAGCAGCCAAGTCGGCGGGAGGACTGGGGCCAACGTCCTGACTTTC.

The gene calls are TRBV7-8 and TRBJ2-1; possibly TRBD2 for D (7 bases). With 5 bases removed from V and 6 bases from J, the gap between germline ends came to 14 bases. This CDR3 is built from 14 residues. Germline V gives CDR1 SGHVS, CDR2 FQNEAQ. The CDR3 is CASSPGGRANEQFF. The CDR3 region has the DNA TGTGCCAGCAGCCCGGGGGGCCGGGCCAATGAGCAGTTCTTC.

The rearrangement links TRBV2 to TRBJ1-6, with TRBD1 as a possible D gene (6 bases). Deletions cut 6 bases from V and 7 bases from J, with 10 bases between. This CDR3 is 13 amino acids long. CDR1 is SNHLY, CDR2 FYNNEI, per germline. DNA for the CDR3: TGTGCCAGCAGCCTGGACAGCAATTCACCCCTCCACTTT. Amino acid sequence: CASSLDSNSPLHF.

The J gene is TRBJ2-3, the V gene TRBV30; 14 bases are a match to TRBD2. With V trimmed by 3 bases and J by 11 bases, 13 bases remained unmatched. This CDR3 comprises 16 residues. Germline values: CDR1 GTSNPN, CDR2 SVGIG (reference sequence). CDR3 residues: CAWSATWTSGRSKQYF. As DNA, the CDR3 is TGTGCCTGGAGCGCTACGTGGACTAGCGGGAGGAGCAAGCAGTATTTT. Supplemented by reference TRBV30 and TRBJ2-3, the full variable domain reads SQTIHQWPATLVQPVGSPLSLECTVEGTSNPNLYWYRQAAGRGLQLLFYSVGIGQISSEVPQNLSASRPQDRQFILSSKKLLLSDSGFYLCAWSATWTSGRSKQYFGPGTRLTVL.

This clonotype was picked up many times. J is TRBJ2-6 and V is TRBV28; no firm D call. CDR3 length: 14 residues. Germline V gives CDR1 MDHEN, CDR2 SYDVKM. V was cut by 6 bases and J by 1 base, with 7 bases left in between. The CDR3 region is CASSQASGANVLTF. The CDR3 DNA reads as TGTGCCAGCAGCCAAGCGTCTGGGGCCAACGTCCTGACTTTC.

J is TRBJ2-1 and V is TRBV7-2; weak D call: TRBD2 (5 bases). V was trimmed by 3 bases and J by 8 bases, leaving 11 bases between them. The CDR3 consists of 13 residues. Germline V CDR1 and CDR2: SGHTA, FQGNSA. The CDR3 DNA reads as TGTGCCAGCAGCTTTGTACCGGGGTATGAGCAGTTCTTC. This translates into CASSFVPGYEQFF.

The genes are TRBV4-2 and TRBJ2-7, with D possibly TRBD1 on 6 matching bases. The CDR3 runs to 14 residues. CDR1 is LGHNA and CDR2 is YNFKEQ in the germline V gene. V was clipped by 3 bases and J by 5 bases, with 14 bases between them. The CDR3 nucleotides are TGTGCCAGCAGCCAGGTACAGGGTACCCACGAGCAGTACTTC. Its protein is CASSQVQGTHEQYF.

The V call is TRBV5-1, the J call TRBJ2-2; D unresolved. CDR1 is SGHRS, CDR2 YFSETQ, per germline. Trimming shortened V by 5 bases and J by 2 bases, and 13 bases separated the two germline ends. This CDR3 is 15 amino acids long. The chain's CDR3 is CASRIAGENTGELFF. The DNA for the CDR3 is TGCGCCAGCAGAATCGCTGGAGAAAACACCGGGGAGCTGTTTTTT. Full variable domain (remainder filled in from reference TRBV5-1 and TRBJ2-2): KAGVTQTPRYLIKTRGQQVTLSCSPISGHRSVSWYQQTPGQGLQFLFEYFSETQRNKGNFPGRFSGRQFSNSRSEMNVSTLELGDSALYLCASRIAGENTGELFFGEGSRLTVL.

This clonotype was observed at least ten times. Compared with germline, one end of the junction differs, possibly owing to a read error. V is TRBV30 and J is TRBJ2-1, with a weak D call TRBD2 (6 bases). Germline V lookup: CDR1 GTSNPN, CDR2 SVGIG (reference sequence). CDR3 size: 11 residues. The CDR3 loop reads CAWSSSGPVIF. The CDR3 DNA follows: TGTGCCTGGAGTTCCAGCGGGCCCGTGATCTTC.

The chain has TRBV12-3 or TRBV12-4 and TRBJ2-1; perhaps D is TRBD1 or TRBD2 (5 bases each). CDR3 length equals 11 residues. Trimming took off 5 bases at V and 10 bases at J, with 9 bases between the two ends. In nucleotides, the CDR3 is TGTGCCAGCAGTGGGGACGGGGAGCAGTTCTTC. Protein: CASSGDGEQFF.

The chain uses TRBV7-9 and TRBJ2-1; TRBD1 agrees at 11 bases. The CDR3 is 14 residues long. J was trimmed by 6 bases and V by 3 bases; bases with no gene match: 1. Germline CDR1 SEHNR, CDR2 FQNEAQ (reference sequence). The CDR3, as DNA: TGTGCCAGCAGCTTTGGACAGGGGGCCAATGAGCAGTTCTTC. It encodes CASSFGQGANEQFF. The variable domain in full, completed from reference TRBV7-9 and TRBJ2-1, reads DTGVSQNPRHKITKRGQNVTFRCDPISEHNRLYWYRQTLGQGPEFLTYFQNEAQLEKSRLLSDRFSAERPKGSFSTLEIQRTEQGDSAMYLCASSFGQGANEQFFGPGTRLTVL.

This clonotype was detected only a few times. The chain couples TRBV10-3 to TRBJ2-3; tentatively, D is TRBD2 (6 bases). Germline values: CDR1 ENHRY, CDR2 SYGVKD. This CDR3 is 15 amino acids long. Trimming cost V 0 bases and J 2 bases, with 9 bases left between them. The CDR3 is CAISESGLDTDTQYF. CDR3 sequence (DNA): TGTGCCATCAGTGAGTCGGGACTCGACACAGATACGCAGTATTTT.

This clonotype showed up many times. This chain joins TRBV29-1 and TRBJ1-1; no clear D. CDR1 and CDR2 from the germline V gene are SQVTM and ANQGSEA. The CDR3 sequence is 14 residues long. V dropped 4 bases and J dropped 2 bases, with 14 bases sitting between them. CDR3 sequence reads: CSVGGMGGNTEAFF. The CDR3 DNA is TGCAGCGTTGGAGGAATGGGTGGTAACACTGAAGCTTTCTTT.